Below, 17 T cell receptor beta chains from the same sample are listed, as sequenced in a study of CD8 T cells in ankylosing spondylitis (TCRdb year 2017). The research as a whole found: A TCR beta motif of several highly homologous amino acid variants appeared characteristic of blood from ankylosing spondylitis patients.

Their antigen targets remain unknown. The method was 5' RACE. Sequencing used an Illumina HiSeq 2500. TCRdb reran the public reads through fastp at Q25 and MiXCR, keeping productive beta chains. Merged by CDR3 protein, the rows form single entries marked with the most common genes and DNA. The sample contains about 540,000 distinct CDR3 sequences, roughly 13% of them found a single time. The top ten constitute nearly 7% of the sample. The sequenced sample consisted of blood, either unsorted or a sorted T cell fraction (not recorded which). The receptors shown here come from a male donor with ankylosing spondylitis.

V gene TRBV5-1 combines with J gene TRBJ2-3; 9 bases agree with TRBD2. In germline, CDR1 is SGHRS, CDR2 YFSETQ. CDR3 length: 18 amino acids. The J segment lost 3 bases and the V segment lost 0 bases, leaving 11 bases of the junction unmatched. This chain's CDR3 is CASSLENILAGVTDTQYF. The CDR3, as DNA: TGCGCCAGCAGCTTGGAAAACATCTTAGCGGGAGTTACAGATACGCAGTATTTT.

This clonotype was counted ten times or more. This chain links TRBV11-3 with TRBJ2-1; 10 nucleotides line up with TRBD2. The CDR3 is 15 amino acids. The V gene's germline CDR1 is SGHNT and CDR2 YENEEA. Unmatched junction bases numbered 5, after V lost 5 bases and J lost 4 bases. Here the CDR3 DNA reads TGTGCCAGCAGCGCGCGGACTAGCGGTTACAATGAGCAGTTCTTC. This encodes CASSARTSGYNEQFF.

This clonotype has at least ten counts. This chain joins TRBV12-3 or TRBV12-4 and TRBJ2-1; unclear D gene. The V gene lost 5 bases and the J gene lost 9 bases, with 11 bases spanning the gap. The CDR3 spans 12 residues. The DNA for the CDR3 is TGTGCCAGCAGTCCTTATTACGGTGAGCAGTTCTTC. The encoded protein is CASSPYYGEQFF.

Regarding this clonotype: Compared with germline, one end of the junction differs, possibly owing to a read error. The rearrangement joins TRBV20-1 to TRBJ1-2; 11 positions match TRBD1. The CDR3 runs 11 residues. Germline V gives CDR1 DFQATT, CDR2 SNEGSKA (reference sequence). This CDR3 is CSADPGQGVFF. CDR3 nucleotides: TGCAGTGCAGACCCGGGACAGGGGGTATTCTTC.

The rearrangement uses TRBV5-1 and TRBJ1-6; possibly TRBD1 for D (5 bases). V shed 3 bases and J shed 1 base, with 11 bases lying between them. Germline-derived CDR1 and CDR2 are SGHRS and YFSETQ. The CDR3 is 16 residues long. The CDR3 spells CASSSTGDSYNSPLHF. The CDR3 bases are TGCGCCAGCAGCTCCACAGGAGATTCCTATAATTCACCCCTCCACTTT. Full variable domain (outside the CDR3, taken from reference TRBV5-1 and TRBJ1-6): KAGVTQTPRYLIKTRGQQVTLSCSPISGHRSVSWYQQTPGQGLQFLFEYFSETQRNKGNFPGRFSGRQFSNSRSEMNVSTLELGDSALYLCASSSTGDSYNSPLHFGNGTRLTVT.

This clonotype was found a few times. V gene TRBV11-3 combines with J gene TRBJ1-1, with a tentative D call TRBD1 (5 bases). V was trimmed by 3 bases and J by 8 bases, leaving 25 bases between them. Per germline, CDR1 SGHNT and CDR2 YENEEA. This CDR3 has 17 amino acids. The CDR3 DNA reads as TGTGCCAGCAGCTTCCTAGTAGGGCTAGGAGCCAAGGGGGAAGCTTTCTTT. Translating gives CASSFLVGLGAKGEAFF. Complete variable domain (other parts from reference TRBV11-3 and TRBJ1-1): EAGVVQSPRYKIIEKKQPVAFWCNPISGHNTLYWYLQNLGQGPELLIRYENEEAVDDSQLPKDRFSAERLKGVDSTLKIQPAELGDSAVYLCASSFLVGLGAKGEAFFGQGTRLTVV.

This clonotype was picked up many times. This rearrangement joins TRBV24-1 to TRBJ2-1, with 9 bases that match TRBD2. J gave up 5 bases and V 12 bases, and 10 bases lay outside the gene matches. The CDR3 sequence is 14 residues long. Germline loops: CDR1 KGHDR, CDR2 SFDVKD. The CDR3 reads CAASSGKTHNEQFF. CDR3 DNA: TGTGCCGCCTCTAGCGGGAAGACCCACAATGAGCAGTTCTTC.

This rearrangement joins TRBV20-1 to TRBJ2-5, with D possibly matching TRBD1 (6 bases). The CDR3 loop spans 13 amino acids. The germline CDR1 and CDR2 sequences are DFQATT and SNEGSKA (reference sequence). The V gene lost 6 bases and the J gene lost 2 bases, with 13 bases spanning the gap. The CDR3 reads CSAAGAGQETQYF. The CDR3 DNA reads as TGCAGTGCCGCAGGGGCAGGTCAAGAGACCCAGTACTTC.

This clonotype showed up just a few times. The CDR3 protein is CATSVTGSKSNEQFF. DNA for the CDR3: TGTGCCACCAGTGTGACAGGGTCCAAGTCCAATGAGCAGTTCTTC. The V call is TRBV24-1, the J call TRBJ2-1, with TRBD1 identical over 7 bases. The CDR3 runs to 15 residues. With V trimmed by 5 bases and J by 6 bases, 9 bases remained unmatched. Germline loops: CDR1 KGHDR, CDR2 SFDVKD.

This chain uses TRBV10-3 with TRBJ1-5; no clear D. Between the trimmed V and J ends, which lost 0 bases and 4 bases, there was a span of 13 bases. CDR1 and CDR2 from the germline V gene are ENHRY and SYGVKD. This CDR3 spans 16 amino acids. The DNA for the CDR3 is TGTGCCATCAGTGAGTCTAGGGTTCTTAATAATCAGCCCCAGCATTTT. This codes for CAISESRVLNNQPQHF.

The chain couples TRBV20-1 to TRBJ1-1; D remains unclear. There are 13 residues in the CDR3. Per germline, CDR1 DFQATT and CDR2 SNEGSKA (reference sequence). The V end was cut by 1 base, the J end by 1 base, with 7 bases between. CDR3 residues: CSARATPNTEAFF. In nucleotides, the CDR3 is TGCAGTGCTAGAGCGACACCGAACACTGAAGCTTTCTTT.

The genes are TRBV12-3 or TRBV12-4 and TRBJ2-3; TRBD2 aligns across 8 bases. V trimming: 7 bases; J trimming: 7 bases; junction bases outside the gene matches: 13. This CDR3 comprises 15 residues. Here the CDR3 reads CASMVTSAFGNTQYF. In DNA, the CDR3 is TGTGCCAGCATGGTGACTAGCGCGTTTGGTAATACGCAGTATTTT.

The sample holds many counts of this clonotype. The chain employs TRBV7-2 and TRBJ2-3; D possibly corresponds to TRBD2 (5 bases). Trimming removed 2 bases from V and 2 bases from J, with 11 bases in between. CDR3 length: 15 amino acids. In germline, CDR1 is SGHTA, CDR2 FQGNSA. Here the CDR3 reads CASSLLLGDTDTQYF. CDR3 nucleotide sequence: TGTGCCAGCAGCTTACTTCTGGGAGACACAGATACGCAGTATTTT.

This chain uses TRBV12-3 or TRBV12-4 with TRBJ1-1, with TRBD1 matching 9 bases. V shed 3 bases and J 6 bases; nucleotides not matched to a gene: 11. The CDR3 runs 16 residues. The CDR3 DNA follows: TGTGCCAGCAGTTTCTTCGACAGGGGGGAAATGGCTGAAGCTTTCTTT. It specifies CASSFFDRGEMAEAFF.

The chain recombines TRBV19 with TRBJ1-5; D not certain. CDR3 length: 16 amino acids. Germline V gene lookup returns CDR1 LNHDA and CDR2 SQIVND (reference sequence). With 3 bases removed from V and 0 bases from J, the gap between germline ends came to 12 bases. CDR3 in amino acids: CASSISSHYSNQPQHF. The CDR3 DNA follows: TGTGCCAGTAGTATTTCTTCACACTATAGCAATCAGCCCCAGCATTTT.

This clonotype appeared a few times. The rearrangement links TRBV7-9 to TRBJ1-1, with D uncertain. CDR1 and CDR2 from the germline V gene are SEHNR and FQNEAQ (reference sequence). The CDR3 is made up of 14 amino acids. V lost 5 bases to trimming and J lost 4 bases, with 14 bases between them. This CDR3 is CASSPHVGSTEAFF. CDR3 DNA: TGTGCCAGCAGCCCCCACGTTGGGAGCACTGAAGCTTTCTTT.

There are many counts of this clonotype. This chain links TRBV7-9 with TRBJ2-2; a weak D match, TRBD2 (6 bases). The CDR3 is 16 amino acids. The V end was cut by 5 bases, the J end by 6 bases, with 19 bases between. CDR1 SEHNR and CDR2 FQNEAQ come from the germline V gene (reference sequence). The CDR3 sequence is CASSPPGLLSAGELFF. The CDR3 region has the DNA TGTGCCAGCAGCCCCCCGGGACTGTTGAGCGCCGGGGAGCTGTTTTTT.